This entry lists 32 T cell receptor beta chains sequenced from one sample in a study of cytomegalovirus exposure and HLA in healthy donors. Use of 60 Vbeta and 13 Jbeta primers characterized the PCR. Clones were sequenced by immunoSEQ multiplex PCR, and TCRdb holds only the in-frame ones, with some missing. The data contain about 150,000 clones, over 70% of them seen just once; the ten biggest clones take up roughly an eighth. Source material: PBMCs. Source of these receptors: a woman aged 40 to 49 in good health and CMV-seronegative.

V is TRBV9 and J is TRBJ2-5; D is perhaps TRBD2 (6 bases). The ends were cut back, 3 bases at V and 5 bases at J, with 14 bases in the middle. CDR1 is SGDLS, CDR2 YYNGEE, per germline. The CDR3 is 14 amino acids. Here the CDR3 DNA reads TGTGCCAGCAGCGGCGGGACTTCGGGGGAGACCCAGTACTTC. Amino acids: CASSGGTSGETQYF.

This rearrangement joins TRBV11-3 to TRBJ2-7; D might be TRBD1 (5 bases). The CDR3 runs to 14 residues. CDR1 is SGHNT, CDR2 YENEEA, per germline. V gave up 4 bases and J gave up 2 bases, with 12 bases separating them. The CDR3 sequence: CASSWGQPTYEQYF. The CDR3 nucleotides are TGTGCCAGCAGCTGGGGCCAGCCTACCTACGAGCAGTACTTC. Full variable domain (missing parts from reference TRBV11-3 and TRBJ2-7): EAGVVQSPRYKIIEKKQPVAFWCNPISGHNTLYWYLQNLGQGPELLIRYENEEAVDDSQLPKDRFSAERLKGVDSTLKIQPAELGDSAVYLCASSWGQPTYEQYFGPGTRLTVT.

The chain employs TRBV25-1 and TRBJ1-2; 7 nucleotides line up with TRBD1. J was trimmed by 14 bases and V by 1 base; bases with no gene match: 13. Germline V gives CDR1 MGHDK, CDR2 SYGVNS. This CDR3 comprises 14 residues. CDR3 bases: TGTGCCAGCAGTGAATTTGGGACAGAACCGGTAGTGACCTTC. This translates into CASSEFGTEPVVTF.

This chain uses TRBV4-2 with TRBJ2-1; TRBD2 might be the D (7 bases). CDR1 and CDR2 from the germline V gene are LGHNA and YNFKEQ. CDR3 size: 15 residues. V dropped 2 bases and J dropped 7 bases, with 15 bases sitting between them. The CDR3 region has the DNA TGTGCCAGCAGCCAAAACGGGGGGCCGTTTAATGAGCAGTTCTTC. Its translation is CASSQNGGPFNEQFF.

The V gene is TRBV9, the J gene TRBJ2-3; possibly TRBD1 for D (6 bases). V lost 4 bases, J lost 4 bases, and 16 bases lay in between. The CDR3 sequence is 15 residues long. CDR1 SGDLS and CDR2 YYNGEE come from the germline V gene. CDR3 in DNA: TGTGCCAGCAGCACGGGACACCCAATTTCAGATACGCAGTATTTT. Amino acids: CASSTGHPISDTQYF.

The chain couples TRBV5-1 to TRBJ1-4; perhaps TRBD1 as D (6 bases). CDR3 length: 15 amino acids. Germline assignment: CDR1 SGHRS and CDR2 YFSETQ. Deletions cut 0 bases from V and 8 bases from J, with 14 bases between. CDR3 residues: CASSLGGGGEEKLFF. The CDR3 DNA reads TGCGCCAGCAGCTTGGGGGGCGGGGGCGAGGAAAAACTGTTTTTT.

This chain joins TRBV11-3 and TRBJ2-3; no definite D call. Germline V gene lookup returns CDR1 SGHNT and CDR2 YENEEA. The CDR3 covers 15 residues. V lost 4 bases and J lost 4, with 15 bases in between. The CDR3, as DNA: TGTGCCAGCAGCTCACCCTTCGGAGAGGCAGATACGCAGTATTTT. This codes for CASSSPFGEADTQYF.

This clone appeared a few times. The chain uses TRBV6-1 and TRBJ2-1, with unresolved D. The V gene's germline CDR1 is MNHNS and CDR2 SASEGT. The V end was cut by 2 bases, the J end by 5 bases, with 7 bases between. The CDR3 runs 13 residues. CDR3 DNA: TGTGCCAGCAGTGAATCCCTAAACAATGAGCAGTTCTTC. It encodes CASSESLNNEQFF.

CDR3 sequence reads: CASSLVGLAGGSTDTQYF. CDR3 nucleotides: TGTGCCAGCAGTCTGGTCGGGCTAGCGGGAGGTTCTACAGATACGCAGTATTTT. The chain is built from TRBV5-6 and TRBJ2-3, with 11 bases matching TRBD2. The CDR3 is made up of 18 amino acids. Trimming at V came to 5 bases and at J to 3 bases, leaving 14 bases not matched to a gene. Germline-derived CDR1 and CDR2 are SGHDT and YYEEEE.

The chain employs TRBV7-2 and TRBJ1-2, with 7 bases fitting TRBD1. The CDR3 is 16 amino acids. V shed 2 bases and J 4 bases; nucleotides not matched to a gene: 10. CDR1 and CDR2 from the germline V gene are SGHTA and FQGNSA. CDR3 in amino acids: CASSLPATGSPYGYTF. As DNA, the CDR3 is TGTGCCAGCAGCTTACCCGCGACAGGGTCCCCCTATGGCTACACCTTC.

This clone has just a few counts. The genes are TRBV4-1 and TRBJ2-3; D not certain. From germline, CDR1 is MGHRA and CDR2 YSYEKL. This CDR3 region has 13 residues. V dropped 2 bases and J dropped 1 base, with 4 bases sitting between them. The CDR3 sequence is CASSQSRTDTQYF. The CDR3 DNA is TGCGCCAGCAGCCAAAGCCGCACAGATACGCAGTATTTT.

This chain links TRBV6-1 with TRBJ1-6, with 10 bases lining up with TRBD1. The CDR3 totals 15 residues. CDR1 and CDR2 from the germline V gene are MNHNS and SASEGT. After removal of 2 bases from V and 7 bases from J, the junction contained 2 bases not matched to a gene. CDR3 loop: CASSELDRGNSPLHF. CDR3 bases: TGTGCCAGCAGTGAACTGGACAGGGGGAATTCACCCCTCCACTTT.

The chain joins TRBV7-2 to TRBJ2-1, with 8 nucleotides matching TRBD1. The V and J ends lost 4 bases and 8 bases, in that order; junction bases with no gene match: 1. Germline CDR1 and CDR2: SGHTA and FQGNSA. The CDR3 consists of 12 residues. For the CDR3, the DNA is TGTGCCAGCAGCTCGGACAGGGATGAGCAGTTCTTC. Its protein is CASSSDRDEQFF.

V and J are TRBV9 and TRBJ2-5; 9 positions match TRBD2. Germline V gives CDR1 SGDLS, CDR2 YYNGEE. Losses at the gene ends were 3 bases for V and 4 bases for J; bases not matched to a gene: 7. The CDR3 is 15 residues long. CDR3 nucleotides: TGTGCCAGCAGCGCCTTAGCGGGAGCACGAGAGACCCAGTACTTC. Residues: CASSALAGARETQYF.

The rearrangement uses TRBV7-7 and TRBJ2-2; no clear D. This CDR3 region has 14 residues. V dropped 3 bases and J dropped 7 bases, with 12 bases sitting between them. CDR1 and CDR2 (germline): SSHAT, FNYEAQ (reference sequence). CDR3 nucleotide sequence: TGTGCCAGCAGCTTCAGGCAGGCCCACGGGGAGCTGTTTTTT. Translation gives CASSFRQAHGELFF.

The chain employs TRBV7-2 and TRBJ2-7; TRBD2 aligns across 8 bases. The germline V gene has CDR1 SGHTA and CDR2 FQGNSA. CDR3 length equals 14 residues. With V trimmed by 5 bases and J by 5 bases, 8 bases remained unmatched. For the CDR3, the DNA is TGTGCCAGCAGCCCACAGCGGGGGACCAACGAGCAGTACTTC. Protein product: CASSPQRGTNEQYF.

The chain links TRBV6-1 to TRBJ2-3, with TRBD2 identical over 9 bases. Germline-derived CDR1 and CDR2 are MNHNS and SASEGT. The V gene end was trimmed by 2 bases and the J gene end by 2 bases; junction bases not matched to a gene: 5. The CDR3 is made up of 16 amino acids. CDR3 sequence reads: CASSESLAGNTDTQYF. The CDR3 nucleotides read TGTGCCAGCAGTGAATCCCTAGCGGGGAACACAGATACGCAGTATTTT.

This clone has a handful of counts. Germline is not matched at one junction end, which may reflect a read error. The chain combines TRBV7-7 with TRBJ2-1; 15 nucleotides match TRBD2. This CDR3 is built from 15 residues. Per the germline V gene, CDR1 is SSHAT and CDR2 is FNYEAQ (reference sequence). The CDR3 here is CASSRGLAGGNEQFF. The CDR3 nucleotides read TGTGCTAGCAGCAGGGGACTAGCGGGAGGTAATGAGCAGTTCTTC.

The J gene is TRBJ2-6, the V gene TRBV28; D ambiguous. CDR1 is MDHEN and CDR2 is SYDVKM in the germline V gene. The CDR3 contains 15 residues. V lost 4 bases and J lost 2, with 9 bases in between. For the CDR3, the DNA is TGTGCCAGCAGTTCAGACATTCCTGGGGCCAACGTCCTGACTTTC. Its translation: CASSSDIPGANVLTF.

CDR3 sequence reads: CASSLHPPQNNRVPGELFF. CDR3 nucleotides: TGTGCCAGCAGTTTACACCCCCCGCAGAACAATCGGGTCCCCGGGGAGCTGTTTTTT. V usage is TRBV27 and J usage is TRBJ2-2; no clear D. In germline, CDR1 is MNHEY, CDR2 SMNVEV (reference sequence). Between the trimmed V and J ends, which lost 2 bases and 6 bases, there was a span of 25 bases. The CDR3 runs 19 residues.

V is TRBV12-2 and J is TRBJ1-2; TRBD1, the table's D call, lacks a check against the DNA. TRBV12-2 is reported as a pseudogene. The CDR3 extends over 10 amino acids. DNA of the CDR3: TGTGCAAGTCTACCAGGTGGCTACACCTTC. As protein: CASLPGGYTF.

The chain combines TRBV30 with TRBJ1-1, with D maybe TRBD1 (5 bases). Germline CDR1 is GTSNPN and CDR2 is SVGIG (reference sequence). The CDR3 is 10 amino acids. V lost 6 bases and J lost 7, with 9 bases in between. As DNA, the CDR3 is TGTGCCTGTTGGGGGGGTGAAGCTTTCTTT. Translated: CACWGGEAFF.

This chain uses TRBV5-5 with TRBJ2-7; D not resolved. The ends were cut back, 0 bases at V and 5 bases at J, with 3 bases in the middle. This CDR3 comprises 11 residues. Per the germline V gene, CDR1 is SGHKS and CDR2 is YYEKEE (reference sequence). The CDR3 nucleotides read TGTGCCAGCAGCTTGGCTGACGAGCAGTACTTC. It is translated as CASSLADEQYF.

This chain connects TRBV6-1 to TRBJ1-2; no clear D. The CDR3 is made up of 13 amino acids. Germline V gene sequence: CDR1 MNHNS, CDR2 SASEGT. The V and J ends lost 7 bases and 4 bases respectively, with 13 bases between them. The CDR3 spells CASNPTESYGYTF. CDR3 sequence (DNA): TGTGCCAGCAATCCGACGGAGAGCTATGGCTACACCTTC.

A word on this clone: The same CDR3 also results from other DNA sequences found in this sample. The chain combines TRBV28 with TRBJ1-1; weak D call: TRBD1 (6 bases). Trimming took 7 bases from V and 1 from J, leaving 19 bases between them. This CDR3 spans 16 amino acids. Looked up from germline, CDR1 is MDHEN and CDR2 is SYDVKM. The CDR3 DNA reads TGTGCCAGCACGAGGGGGGGAGCTTCGGGGAACACTGAAGCTTTCTTT. This gives the protein CASTRGGASGNTEAFF.

This chain uses TRBV4-2 with TRBJ2-2; D call uncertain. V lost 6 bases to trimming and J lost 5 bases, with 16 bases between them. Germline loops: CDR1 LGHNA, CDR2 YNFKEQ. This CDR3 spans 15 amino acids. In DNA form, the CDR3 reads TGTGCCAGCAGAACCGGGTATCCCGGAACCGGGGAGCTGTTTTTT. Its protein product is CASRTGYPGTGELFF.

The chain recombines TRBV9 with TRBJ2-3; 9 nucleotides match TRBD1. The V gene end was trimmed by 0 bases and the J gene end by 3 bases; junction bases not matched to a gene: 5. The V gene's germline CDR1 is SGDLS and CDR2 YYNGEE. This CDR3 comprises 16 residues. The chain's CDR3 is CASSVVPGQGTDTQYF. For the CDR3, the DNA is TGTGCCAGCAGCGTAGTTCCGGGACAGGGAACAGATACGCAGTATTTT.

This clone has only one observation. The chain recombines TRBV18 with TRBJ2-1, with 8 bases fitting TRBD2. This CDR3 has 14 amino acids. Germline V gene data show CDR1 as KGHSH and CDR2 as LQKENI. V was clipped by 3 bases and J by 7 bases; unmatched bases: 5. The chain's CDR3 is CASSPRGGLNEQFF. DNA of the CDR3: TGTGCCAGCTCACCCCGGGGGGGCCTGAATGAGCAGTTCTTC.

This clone was seen once. The chain carries TRBV11-3 and TRBJ2-5; TRBD1 aligns across 8 bases. The trim removed 2 bases at V and 5 bases at J, leaving 7 bases unmatched. The CDR3 spans 15 residues. Germline-derived CDR1 and CDR2 are SGHNT and YENEEA. CDR3 protein: CASSLIDRGTETQYF. The CDR3 bases are TGTGCCAGCAGCTTAATAGACAGGGGTACCGAGACCCAGTACTTC.

The rearrangement links TRBV2 to TRBJ2-1; D is perhaps TRBD2 (6 bases). Trimming took off 6 bases at V and 4 bases at J, with 19 bases between the two ends. This CDR3 is built from 16 residues. CDR1 is SNHLY, CDR2 FYNNEI, per germline. The CDR3 protein is CASRRTSSTPYNEQFF. CDR3 coding DNA: TGTGCCAGCAGACGCACTAGCTCTACACCTTACAATGAGCAGTTCTTC.

The chain links TRBV6-5 to TRBJ1-6, with unresolved D. Trimming pared 6 bases from V and 8 bases from J, leaving 11 bases between. The CDR3 consists of 13 residues. Germline CDR1 is MNHEY and CDR2 is SVGAGI. DNA for the CDR3: TGTGCCAGCAGACAACTGAGGGATTCACCCCTCCACTTT. Translated: CASRQLRDSPLHF.

The chain couples TRBV14 to TRBJ1-1; no clear D gene. Germline values: CDR1 SGHDN, CDR2 FVKESK. Trimming took off 2 bases at V and 4 bases at J, with 17 bases between the two ends. The CDR3 consists of 16 residues. For the CDR3, the DNA is TGTGCCAGCAGCCAATCTAAAAGCAGGTTTGGCACTGAAGCTTTCTTT. It translates to CASSQSKSRFGTEAFF.